What follows is one T cell receptor beta chain and its context. Authors' processing steps: Estimates of nucleated cell counts were drawn from the amplification of reference gene primers. Profiling relied on immunoSEQ multiplex PCR, and the TCRdb table lists in-frame clones only, not all of them. V, J and clone size are those of that table, while D and trimming were read from the DNA. This sample yields some 180,000 clones, of which roughly 87% are seen a single time; around 7.8% belongs to the top ten. This record belongs to a study of blood T cell repertoires in COVID-19. Background on the study: There were acute and convalescent COVID-19 samples, and they came from the United States, Italy and Spain. PBMCs, B-cell-depleted T cells, or T cells were the source of the cDNA or gDNA that made up the material.

The Seattle site enrolled patients during active infection and followed them longitudinally. The CDR3 sequence is 13 residues long. V lost 6 bases to trimming and J lost 0 bases, with 9 bases between them. Germline V CDR1 and CDR2: MNHEY, SVGAGI. V gene TRBV6-5 combines with J gene TRBJ2-7, with a tentative D call TRBD1 (6 bases). Sequencing was done on a sample of peripheral blood. The source of this sequence is an older woman with COVID-19, enrolled during active disease. The CDR3 region is CASSRGSSYEQYV. The CDR3 DNA reads as TGTGCCAGCAGCAGGGGAAGCTCCTACGAGCAGTACGTC.